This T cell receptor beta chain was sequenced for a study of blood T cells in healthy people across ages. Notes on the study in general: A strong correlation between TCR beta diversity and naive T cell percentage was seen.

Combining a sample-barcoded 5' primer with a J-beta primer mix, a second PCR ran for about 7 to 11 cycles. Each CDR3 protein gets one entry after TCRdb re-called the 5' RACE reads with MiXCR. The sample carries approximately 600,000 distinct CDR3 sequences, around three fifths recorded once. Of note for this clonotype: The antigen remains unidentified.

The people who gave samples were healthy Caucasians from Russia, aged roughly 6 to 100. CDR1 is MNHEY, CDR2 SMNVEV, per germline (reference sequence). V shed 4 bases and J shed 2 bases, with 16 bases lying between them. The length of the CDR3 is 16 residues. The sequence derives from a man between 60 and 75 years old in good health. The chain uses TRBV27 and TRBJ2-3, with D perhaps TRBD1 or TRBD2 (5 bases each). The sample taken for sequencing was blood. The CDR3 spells CASSSPTGRYTDTQYF. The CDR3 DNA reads TGTGCCAGCAGTTCGCCGACGGGGCGTTACACAGATACGCAGTATTTT.